The 6 T cell receptor beta chains reported below all come from one sample, sequenced in a study of cytomegalovirus exposure and HLA in healthy donors. The PCR was carried out with 60 Vbeta primers and 13 Jbeta primers. Repertoires were generated with immunoSEQ multiplex PCR, while TCRdb's copy carries only in-frame clones and drops some. This table has 140,000 to 150,000 clones, about four fifths appearing once. Sequencing was carried out using PBMCs. These receptors were obtained from a woman between 40 and 55 years old in good health and CMV-seropositive.

The rearrangement links TRBV30 to TRBJ1-2; 9 bases agree with TRBD1. The CDR3 covers 15 residues. V lost 5 bases, J lost 3 bases, and 10 bases stayed unmatched. Per the germline V gene, CDR1 is GTSNPN and CDR2 is SVGIG (reference sequence). CDR3 nucleotides: TGTGCCTGGTACCGGGACAGGGCTGTCGACTATGGCTACACCTTC. This codes for CAWYRDRAVDYGYTF.

The CDR3 sequence: CASSLGGTTYGYTF. CDR3 sequence (DNA): TGTGCCAGCAGCTTGGGGGGCACCACATATGGCTACACCTTC. This chain links TRBV5-6 with TRBJ1-2; D perhaps matches TRBD1 (5 bases). V was pared by 0 bases and J by 5 bases, with 11 bases between. This CDR3 spans 14 amino acids. The germline V gene encodes CDR1 SGHDT and CDR2 YYEEEE.

The chain is built from TRBV29-1 and TRBJ1-5; possibly TRBD1 for D (6 bases). This CDR3 is built from 12 residues. Trimming pared 4 bases from V and 5 bases from J, leaving 9 bases between. Germline V gives CDR1 SQVTM, CDR2 ANQGSEA. In nucleotides, the CDR3 is TGCAGCGTTGGACAGGTTGATCAGCCCCAGCATTTT. Its translation: CSVGQVDQPQHF.

The chain links TRBV7-8 to TRBJ1-1, with a tentative D call TRBD1 (5 bases). Germline CDR1 reads SGHVS; CDR2 reads FQNEAQ. Trimming took off 5 bases at V and 8 bases at J, with 12 bases between the two ends. The CDR3 has 12 residues. The CDR3 nucleotides are TGTGCCAGCAGCCCCCGGGGGATCGAAGCTTTCTTT. Its protein product is CASSPRGIEAFF.

The chain recombines TRBV20-1 with TRBJ2-7, with D possibly TRBD1 on 6 matching bases. Trimming removed 6 bases from V and 8 bases from J, with 11 bases in between. The CDR3 has 10 residues. CDR1 is DFQATT and CDR2 is SNEGSKA in the germline V gene (reference sequence). The chain's CDR3 is CSARTDQQYF. CDR3 nucleotide sequence: TGCAGTGCGAGGACAGACCAGCAGTACTTC.

This clone was found once. The gene calls are TRBV6-5 and TRBJ1-3, with D unresolved. The CDR3 has 15 residues. CDR1 and CDR2 (germline): MNHEY, SVGAGI. The V end lost 8 bases, the J end lost 0 bases, and 14 bases lay between the germline ends. The CDR3: CASQRTGASGNTIYF. CDR3 in DNA: TGTGCCAGCCAGCGGACGGGAGCCTCTGGAAACACCATATATTTT.